One and the same sample provided the 10 T cell receptor beta chains below, sequenced in a study of shared clonotypes between healthy human individuals. Naive CD8 isolation took CD45RO-negative cells positively selected for CCR7 and excluded terminally differentiated effector memory CD45RA+ cells. Clones were sequenced by immunoSEQ multiplex PCR, and TCRdb holds only the in-frame ones, with some missing. The sample lists around 2,100,000 clones; just under 95% were seen once. Material: naive CD8+ T cells sorted from blood. All receptors come from a man in his late teens or twenties in good health.

V gene TRBV9 combines with J gene TRBJ2-7, with D possibly matching TRBD1 (7 bases). The V end was cut by 0 bases, the J end by 7 bases, with 14 bases between. The germline gives CDR1 SGDLS, CDR2 YYNGEE. The CDR3 runs 14 residues. This CDR3 is CASSVAEGAGEQYF. CDR3 DNA: TGTGCCAGCAGCGTAGCGGAGGGGGCAGGGGAGCAGTACTTC. Supplemented by reference TRBV9 and TRBJ2-7, the full variable domain reads DSGVTQTPKHLITATGQRVTLRCSPRSGDLSVYWYQQSLDQGLQFLIQYYNGEERAKGNILERFSAQQFPDLHSELNLSSLELGDSALYFCASSVAEGAGEQYFGPGTRLTVT.

The V and J genes are TRBV5-4 and TRBJ1-1; D call uncertain. Germline V gene sequence: CDR1 SGHNT, CDR2 YYREEE (reference sequence). The CDR3 length is 11 residues. The V end lost 9 bases, the J end lost 0 bases, and 6 bases lay between the germline ends. The CDR3 loop reads CAMALNTEAFF. In DNA form, the CDR3 reads TGTGCCATGGCCCTGAACACTGAAGCTTTCTTT.

The J gene is TRBJ2-5, the V gene TRBV27, with D possibly matching TRBD2 (5 bases). Germline V gene data show CDR1 as MNHEY and CDR2 as SMNVEV (reference sequence). Trimming cost V 4 bases and J 2 bases, with 14 bases left between them. The CDR3 loop spans 15 amino acids. The CDR3 DNA reads TGTGCCAGCAGTTCCCGCTGGACTGCTCAAGAGACCCAGTACTTC. This encodes CASSSRWTAQETQYF.

The chain has TRBV4-2 and TRBJ2-2; D not resolved. The CDR3 sequence is 18 residues long. Germline V gives CDR1 LGHNA, CDR2 YNFKEQ. The ends were cut back, 0 bases at V and 6 bases at J, with 20 bases in the middle. The CDR3 sequence: CASSQDSLGYENSGELFF. DNA for the CDR3: TGTGCCAGCAGCCAAGATAGTCTCGGCTACGAAAACTCCGGGGAGCTGTTTTTT.

The chain joins TRBV25-1 to TRBJ1-6; D is unresolved. CDR1 is MGHDK, CDR2 SYGVNS, per germline. Trimming took 4 bases from V and 10 from J, leaving 11 bases between them. The CDR3 is 13 amino acids. The CDR3 protein is CASSGGFGSPLHF. The CDR3 nucleotides are TGTGCCAGCAGTGGTGGATTTGGGTCACCCCTCCACTTT.

This clone was detected a few times. This chain uses TRBV5-1 with TRBJ1-1; possible D gene TRBD1, 5 bases. The CDR3 totals 14 residues. V was clipped by 0 bases and J by 5 bases, with 11 bases between them. Germline V gene lookup returns CDR1 SGHRS and CDR2 YFSETQ. The DNA of the CDR3 is TGCGCCAGCAGCTTGGGGGAGGGGTGGACTGAAGCTTTCTTT. It translates to CASSLGEGWTEAFF.

This clone was detected only once. V gene TRBV7-8 combines with J gene TRBJ2-3; 9 bases fit TRBD2. In germline, CDR1 is SGHVS, CDR2 FQNEAQ. The trim removed 8 bases at V and 5 bases at J, leaving 2 bases unmatched. The CDR3 consists of 12 residues. The CDR3 protein is CASGGGEDTQYF. The CDR3 region has the DNA TGTGCCAGCGGCGGGGGGGAAGATACGCAGTATTTT.

CDR3 sequence (DNA): TGTGCCGCAACCGACTCTGGGGCCAACGTCCTGACTTTC. Residues: CAATDSGANVLTF. The V gene is TRBV28, the J gene TRBJ2-6; D uncertain. The V gene's germline CDR1 is MDHEN and CDR2 SYDVKM. The CDR3 contains 13 residues. V was cut by 11 bases and J by 0 bases, with 8 bases left in between.

This chain joins TRBV4-3 and TRBJ2-7; TRBD2 aligns across 8 bases. V shed 0 bases and J 3 bases; nucleotides not matched to a gene: 7. The germline V gene encodes CDR1 LGHNA and CDR2 YSLEER. CDR3 length equals 16 residues. CDR3 bases: TGCGCCAGCAGCCAAGAGGCGAGCGGGAGTGTCTACGAGCAGTACTTC. Residues: CASSQEASGSVYEQYF.

As to this clone: The junction shows a germline mismatch at one end, possibly a read error. The chain is built from TRBV5-1 and TRBJ1-1, with 8 bases that match TRBD1. This CDR3 has 15 amino acids. The germline V gene has CDR1 SGHRS and CDR2 YFSETQ. This chain's CDR3 is CASSLAGGPSTEAFF. In nucleotides, the CDR3 is TGTGCCAGCAGCTTGGCAGGGGGCCCTTCCACTGAAGCTTTCTTT.